The TCR beta chain under discussion was sequenced for a study of T cell responses to AZD1222 COVID-19 vaccine. Overall study results and limits: Only a handful of AZD1222 recipients were seropositive at baseline. Spike-specific TCR breadth rose after two AZD1222 doses, and depth rose as well. Repertoire sampling happened only post peak T cell response.

V was clipped by 5 bases and J by 5 bases; unmatched bases: 2. The CDR3 contains 12 residues. Researchers grouped second doses given at about 4 or about 12 weeks into one pool. The data were produced by immunoSEQ multiplex PCR, yet TCRdb's version contains in-frame clones alone and is incomplete. The sample holds approximately 100,000 clones; about 85% are singletons and the top ten take 2% to 2.5%. A word on this clone: Its antigen is unidentified.

The V and J genes are TRBV12-3 or TRBV12-4 and TRBJ2-5; TRBD1 matches 7 bases. The starting material was peripheral blood, obtained 28 days after the second AZD1222 dose. This TCR was sampled from an adult who received the AZD1222 COVID-19 vaccine. Here the CDR3 reads CASSLRGETQYF. DNA for the CDR3: TGTGCCAGCAGTCTCAGGGGGGAGACCCAGTACTTC.